The clone carrying this T cell receptor (beta chain) was detected ten times or more. The data were taken from a study of T cells after yellow fever vaccination. A 5'RACE template-switching step, the method used to make TCR cDNA, added a universal primer site and UMIs. TCRdb re-analysed the 5' RACE reads in MiXCR, keeping a single row per CDR3 protein. This sample yields approximately 140,000 distinct CDR3 sequences, of which about 7.7% are seen a single time; approximately 0.67% belongs to the top ten. This TCR derives from a young man who received the YFV17D yellow fever vaccine. The source was CD4+ T cells sorted from PBMCs, collected 5 days after the yellow fever booster vaccination.

The CDR3 sequence is CASTSSGQSKFYGGYTF. In DNA, the CDR3 is TGTGCCAGTACGTCTTCGGGACAGAGCAAGTTCTATGGTGGCTACACCTTC. This chain links TRBV19 with TRBJ1-2; 7 nucleotides match TRBD1. Trimming took 7 bases from V and 7 from J; bases not matched to a gene: 21. The CDR3 consists of 17 residues. Germline CDR1 reads LNHDA; CDR2 reads SQIVND (reference sequence).